This T cell receptor beta chain was retrieved from a study of TIL therapy for anti-PD-1-resistant metastatic lung cancer. For the study at large: Median patient age was about 55, ranging roughly 38-75 years. A few tumors were EGFR-mutant and two were ALK-rearranged.

The libraries were made with immunoSEQ v3. The assay was immunoSEQ multiplex PCR, and TCRdb's table has in-frame clones only and misses some. Of thousands of clones listed, about 66% are singletons. Stated time point: pre-treatment sample, taken before nivolumab and TIL therapy. Most excised metastases sampled were pleural nodules or supraclavicular lymph nodes. This sequence was found in a person between 30 and 79 years old with non-small cell lung cancer. Here the sequenced sample was tumor tissue, taken at baseline.

The CDR3 region is CASSNVGNQPQHF. The CDR3 nucleotides read TGTGCCAGTAGTAATGTCGGGAATCAGCCCCAGCATTTT. This rearrangement joins TRBV19 to TRBJ1-5; D is undetermined. The V and J ends lost 4 bases and 4 bases respectively, with 8 bases between them. Germline V gives CDR1 LNHDA, CDR2 SQIVND (reference sequence). The CDR3 is 13 amino acids. Complete variable domain (other parts from reference TRBV19 and TRBJ1-5): DGGITQSPKYLFRKEGQNVTLSCEQNLNHDAMYWYRQDPGQGLRLIYYSQIVNDFQKGDIAEGYSVSREKKESFPLTVTSAQKNPTAFYLCASSNVGNQPQHFGDGTRLSIL.